This is a list of T cell receptor beta chains from one sample in a study of blood T cell repertoires in COVID-19. Clones were sequenced by immunoSEQ multiplex PCR, and TCRdb holds only the in-frame ones, with some missing. The table includes 200,000 or so clones, 70% to 90% detected once. The sample consisted of PBMCs or T cells enriched from blood (not recorded which). The receptors were sampled from a woman aged 40 to 50 with acute COVID-19. CDR3s include the opening cysteine and the closing phenylalanine or tryptophan. D genes are given only for firm matches. Clone size is stated in some rows and not others, as once, few, many or a class when expanded.

-	TRBD1	TRBV5-1	TRBJ2-2	CASSFGQGNTGELFF	TGCGCCAGCAGCTTTGGACAGGGGAACACCGGGGAGCTGTTTTTT
-	TRBD1	TRBV9	TRBJ1-2	CASSVGQGADGYTF	TGTGCCAGCAGCGTAGGCCAGGGGGCTGATGGCTACACCTTC
-	TRBD1	TRBV5-1	TRBJ1-1	CASSTNRGWNTEAFF	TGCGCCAGCAGCACAAACAGGGGATGGAACACTGAAGCTTTCTTT
-	-	TRBV2	TRBJ2-5	CASSSLPGGETQYF	TGTGCCAGCAGCTCCCTCCCAGGGGGGGAGACCCAGTACTTC
-	TRBD2	TRBV4-1	TRBJ2-2	CASSRTSGGAGELFF	TGCGCCAGCAGCCGGACTAGCGGGGGGGCCGGGGAGCTGTTTTTT
-	-	TRBV6-5	TRBJ1-2	CASSYDRVYGYTF	TGTGCCAGCAGTTACGACAGAGTTTATGGCTACACCTTC
-	-	TRBV11-2	TRBJ1-1	CASSLVGGGTNTEAFF	TGTGCCAGCAGCTTAGTTGGGGGAGGAACGAACACTGAAGCTTTCTTT
-	-	TRBV30	TRBJ1-6	CAWSVTGNTNSPLHF	TGTGCCTGGAGTGTCACAGGGAATACGAATTCACCCCTCCACTTT
-	-	TRBV6-1	TRBJ2-5	CASSEVEGQTQYF	TGTGCCAGCAGTGAAGTTGAGGGCCAGACCCAGTACTTC
once	TRBD2	TRBV11-2	TRBJ2-5	CASSRSGTRKETQYF	TGTGCCAGCAGTCGGTCGGGGACTAGGAAAGAGACCCAGTACTTC
-	-	TRBV4-2	TRBJ2-2	CASSQRRGPGELFF	TGTGCCAGCAGCCAAAGGAGAGGGCCCGGGGAGCTGTTTTTT
-	TRBD1	TRBV19	TRBJ1-5	CASSRNRGGNQPQHF	TGTGCCAGTAGTCGAAACAGGGGTGGCAATCAGCCCCAGCATTTT
few	TRBD1	TRBV27	TRBJ2-2	CASSPSGTGNTGELFF	TGTGCCAGCAGTCCCTCCGGGACAGGTAACACCGGGGAGCTGTTTTTT